This T cell receptor beta chain was captured in a study of blood T cell repertoires in COVID-19. Germline CDR1 MDHEN, CDR2 SYDVKM. The CDR3 has 16 residues. Trimming stripped 6 bases from V and 2 bases from J, with 20 bases between. The assay was immunoSEQ multiplex PCR, and TCRdb's table has in-frame clones only and misses some. The top ten hold 20% of the sample, which has around 100,000 clones, 70% to 80% seen once. The chain employs TRBV28 and TRBJ2-7, with D maybe TRBD1 (5 bases). Material for sequencing was peripheral blood. The receptor was derived from a man between 65 and 85 years old with active or convalescent COVID-19. CDR3 sequence (DNA): TGTGCCAGCAGCCGCCCTGACAGATTCAACACCTACGAGCAGTACTTC. Protein sequence: CASSRPDRFNTYEQYF.